This T cell receptor (beta chain) was recorded in a study of HIV-infected patients and healthy controls. Whole blood was used without fractionation, so all unsorted peripheral T cells were included. Study findings and constraints: In healthy controls, MAIT alpha CDR3s were common; in HIV+ repertoires, severely depleted. HIV-infected patients and controls differed significantly in mean usage of eight alpha and eight beta V genes.

Sample share makes this clonotype medium-sized (0.01 to 0.1%). The antigen remains unidentified. Alpha and beta constant-region primers primed reverse transcription of 400 to 650 ng RNA. Separate chain-specific third strand synthesis with multiplexing indices produced the alpha and beta libraries. Each cDNA molecule was barcoded, and a single primer pair amplified each chain. TCRdb called the 5' RACE reads again in MiXCR, with one record for every CDR3 protein. The data contain 7,500 or so distinct CDR3 sequences, around 8.6% of them seen just once; the ten biggest clones take up less than 10%. The CDR3 runs 16 residues. Germline CDR1 and CDR2: SGDLS and YYNGEE. J was trimmed by 2 bases and V by 0 bases; bases with no gene match: 6.

V is TRBV9 and J is TRBJ2-3; 7 bases line up with TRBD2. The sequence was collected from an adult with HIV infection. Sequencing used blood, obtained before antiretroviral therapy. The CDR3 DNA is TGTGCCAGCAGCGTAGGATGGCGGGAGTACACAGATACGCAGTATTTT. Translating gives CASSVGWREYTDTQYF.